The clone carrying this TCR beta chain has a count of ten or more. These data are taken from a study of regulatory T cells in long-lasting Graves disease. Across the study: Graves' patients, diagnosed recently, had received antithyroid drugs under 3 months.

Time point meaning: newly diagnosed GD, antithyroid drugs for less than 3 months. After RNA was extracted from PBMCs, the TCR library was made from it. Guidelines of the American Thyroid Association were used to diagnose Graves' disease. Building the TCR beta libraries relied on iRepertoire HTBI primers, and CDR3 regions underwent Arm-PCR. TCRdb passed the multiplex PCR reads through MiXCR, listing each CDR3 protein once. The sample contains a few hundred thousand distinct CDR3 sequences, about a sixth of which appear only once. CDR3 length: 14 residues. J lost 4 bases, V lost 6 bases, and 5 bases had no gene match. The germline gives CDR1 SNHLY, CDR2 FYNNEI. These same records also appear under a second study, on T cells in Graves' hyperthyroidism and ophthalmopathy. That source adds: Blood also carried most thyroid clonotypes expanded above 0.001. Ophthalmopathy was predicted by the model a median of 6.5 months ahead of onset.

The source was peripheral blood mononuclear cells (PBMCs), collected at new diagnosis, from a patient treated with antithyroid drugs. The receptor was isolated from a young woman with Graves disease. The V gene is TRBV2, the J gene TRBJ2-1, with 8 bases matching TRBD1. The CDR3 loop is CASRPDREYNEQFF. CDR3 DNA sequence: TGTGCCAGCAGGCCGGACAGGGAATACAATGAGCAGTTCTTC.